This paragraph reports one T cell receptor beta chain. Per the original data handling: Amplification with reference gene primers provided the estimates of nucleated cell counts. Profiling relied on immunoSEQ multiplex PCR, and the TCRdb table lists in-frame clones only, not all of them. Clonal size and the V and J genes are those of that table, whereas D and trimming came from the DNA. Altogether about 200,000 clones are present, 81% being singletons, with the ten largest covering 7.5% to 9%. This CDR3 has 15 amino acids. V dropped 4 bases and J dropped 5; count of bases not matched to a gene: 6. Germline V gene lookup returns CDR1 LGHDT and CDR2 YNNKEL (reference sequence). These data belong to a study of blood T cell repertoires in COVID-19. As for the study in general: The origin of the acute and convalescent COVID-19 samples was the United States, Italy and Spain. Nucleic acid was either cDNA or gDNA, and it came from T cells, B-cell-depleted T cells, or PBMCs.

The sequenced sample was peripheral blood. The TCR sequence derives from an elderly woman with acute or convalescent COVID-19. This chain joins TRBV3-1 (or the pseudogene TRBV3-2) and TRBJ2-1, with 9 bases lining up with TRBD1. The DNA of the CDR3 is TGTGCCAGCAGCCCCGGGACAGGGTTAAACAATGAGCAGTTCTTC. It is translated as CASSPGTGLNNEQFF.